A selection of T cell receptor beta chains follows, all from one sample in a study of blood T cell repertoires in COVID-19. Clones were read by immunoSEQ multiplex PCR, and TCRdb kept only the in-frame ones, dropping some. The sample holds approximately 190,000 clones; around 84% are singletons and the top ten take 13% to 15%. Sequenced input: peripheral blood. The receptors come from a young man with active or convalescent COVID-19. CDR3s include the opening cysteine and the closing phenylalanine or tryptophan. D genes are given only for firm matches. Size values are once, few and many counts, or a class for expanded clones, and some rows have none.

DNA	CDR3	length	size	V	D	J
TGTGCCAGCAGCCCTCAACTAGCGGGAAAAACCGATGAGCAGTTCTTC	CASSPQLAGKTDEQFF	16	.	TRBV3-1/TRBV3-2	TRBD2	TRBJ2-1
TGTGCCAGCAGCTTAACGGTGGACAATGAGCAGTTCTTC	CASSLTVDNEQFF	13	medium-sized	TRBV7-9	.	TRBJ2-1
TGTGCCTGGAGTGTACGACCCCGTACAGGGGACACCATATATTTT	CAWSVRPRTGDTIYF	15	few	TRBV30	TRBD1	TRBJ1-3
TGTGCCAGCAGTCAGGGACAGCGCAATCAGCCCCAGCATTTT	CASSQGQRNQPQHF	14	.	TRBV27	TRBD1	TRBJ1-5
TGTGCCAGTAGTAAAGGGGACAGACACTATGGCTACACCTTC	CASSKGDRHYGYTF	14	.	TRBV19	TRBD1	TRBJ1-2
TGTGCCAGCTCACCCTTGGAGATAGCGGGAGGCCACGAGCAGTACTTC	CASSPLEIAGGHEQYF	16	.	TRBV18	TRBD2	TRBJ2-7
TGTGCCAGCAGCTCGGGTGGCAGGGGCTTATACCGAGACTATGGCTACACCTTC	CASSSGGRGLYRDYGYTF	18	.	TRBV11-3	.	TRBJ1-2
TGTGCCAGCAGTTTATCAGGGGGGGCCAACACTGAAGCTTTCTTT	CASSLSGGANTEAFF	15	.	TRBV27	.	TRBJ1-1
TGCGCCAGCAGCTTGGGACTAGCGGGAGGGGAGACCGATACGCAGTATTTT	CASSLGLAGGETDTQYF	17	.	TRBV5-1	TRBD2	TRBJ2-3
TGTGCCAGCTCACCGACAGTTCTCGGTAGCAATCAGCCCCAGCATTTT	CASSPTVLGSNQPQHF	16	.	TRBV18	.	TRBJ1-5
TGTGCCACCAGGACTAGCGGGGACCAAGAGACCCAGTACTTC	CATRTSGDQETQYF	14	.	TRBV10-3	TRBD2	TRBJ2-5
TGTGCCAGCAGCTTGGCGCTAGCGGGAGGAGTCGAGCAGTACTTC	CASSLALAGGVEQYF	15	once	TRBV5-8	TRBD2	TRBJ2-7
TGTGCCAGCAGCCCGGACAGGGTGGGTTACAATGAGCAGTTCTTC	CASSPDRVGYNEQFF	15	once	TRBV27	TRBD1	TRBJ2-1
TGTGCCAGCAAAAGGGGACAGTCGAACACTGAAGCTTTCTTT	CASKRGQSNTEAFF	14	.	TRBV7-2	TRBD1	TRBJ1-1
TGTGCCGGGGGCATGAGTTCTAATTCACCCCTCCACTTT	CAGGMSSNSPLHF	13	.	TRBV2	.	TRBJ1-6
TGTGCCAGCAACTTACAGGGCCAGGGGCTCTCTGGAAACACCATATATTTT	CASNLQGQGLSGNTIYF	17	.	TRBV3-1/TRBV3-2	.	TRBJ1-3
TGTGCCAGCAGCCAACTCGATGGGCTCACCGGGGAGCTGTTTTTT	CASSQLDGLTGELFF	15	.	TRBV7-9	.	TRBJ2-2
TGTGCCAGCAGTGACCCCACCGGGACAGAGATGAACACTGAAGCTTTCTTT	CASSDPTGTEMNTEAFF	17	.	TRBV2	TRBD1	TRBJ1-1
TGTGCCAGCAGCTTAGCATTAGGGGCGGGGGAGACCCAGTACTTC	CASSLALGAGETQYF	15	.	TRBV11-1	.	TRBJ2-5
TGTGCCATCAGTACAGGGGGCTCGGACACCGGGGAGCTGTTTTTT	CAISTGGSDTGELFF	15	.	TRBV10-3	TRBD1	TRBJ2-2
TGTGCCAGCAGCTCCGCGGGGGATCGCCATGGCTACACCTTC	CASSSAGDRHGYTF	14	.	TRBV7-9	.	TRBJ1-2
TGTGCCAGCAGTGAAGGGGGACAGGTCCAAGAGACCCAGTACTTC	CASSEGGQVQETQYF	15	.	TRBV6-1	TRBD1	TRBJ2-5
TGTGCCATCAGTGGGGAGCAGTCGAACACTGAAGCTTTCTTT	CAISGEQSNTEAFF	14	.	TRBV10-3	.	TRBJ1-1
TGCGCCAGCAGCTTTGGCCTGACAGGGGGCGTTAAGAGCTATGGCTACACCTTC	CASSFGLTGGVKSYGYTF	18	many	TRBV5-1	TRBD1	TRBJ1-2
TGTGCCACCCGCGTGGGAGGGGGTGACACTGAAGCTTTCTTT	CATRVGGGDTEAFF	14	.	TRBV10-3	.	TRBJ1-1
TGTGCCAGCAGCTTCGGACTAGGTGGGCTGTTTTTT	CASSFGLGGLFF	12	.	TRBV7-2	TRBD2	TRBJ2-2
TGTGCCAGCAGTTCCGGACAGATGTCCTACGAGCAGTACTTC	CASSSGQMSYEQYF	14	.	TRBV27	.	TRBJ2-7
TGTGCCAGCAGTTACTCGATGGAGGTGAGCTCCTACGAGCAGTACTTC	CASSYSMEVSSYEQYF	16	.	TRBV6-5	.	TRBJ2-7
TGTGCCAGCAGTGTGGCTAGCGGGAATGGAGAGACCCAGTACTTC	CASSVASGNGETQYF	15	.	TRBV25-1	TRBD2	TRBJ2-5
TGCGCCAGCAGCCAAGGGTTCGTGCGGTCACAAGAGACCCAGTACTTC	CASSQGFVRSQETQYF	16	.	TRBV4-1	.	TRBJ2-5
TGTGCCACCAGCAGGGGGGACAGGGACTCCACTGAAGCTTTCTTT	CATSRGDRDSTEAFF	15	.	TRBV15	TRBD1	TRBJ1-1
TGTGCCAGCAGTTACCCGGATGGGACAGGCTACACCTTC	CASSYPDGTGYTF	13	.	TRBV6-5	.	TRBJ1-2
TGTGCCAGCAGCCAAAACCGGGGGGAGCAGTTCTTC	CASSQNRGEQFF	12	few	TRBV12-3/TRBV12-4	.	TRBJ2-1
TGTGCCAGCAGCCCACTAGCGGGAGGGCCCTACGAGCAGTACTTC	CASSPLAGGPYEQYF	15	.	TRBV2	TRBD2	TRBJ2-7
TGTGCCAGCACGATTGCGGGGGGGAACACTGAAGCTTTCTTT	CASTIAGGNTEAFF	14	once	TRBV2	.	TRBJ1-1
TGTGCCACCTCCGAGGGCCTCAATCAGCCCCAGCATTTT	CATSEGLNQPQHF	13	.	TRBV19	.	TRBJ1-5
TGTGCCACCAGCAGAGATCTCGGAGACCTATCCATCGCCTCGGCTTTCTTT	CATSRDLGDLSIASAFF	17	few	TRBV15	.	TRBJ1-1
TGTGCCAGCAGTGTCGGGACAGCTGTTCAGCCCCAGCATTTT	CASSVGTAVQPQHF	14	.	TRBV28	TRBD1	TRBJ1-5
TGTGCCAGCAGCGTAGGAGGGGAGACCCAGTACTTC	CASSVGGETQYF	12	.	TRBV9	.	TRBJ2-5
TGTGCCACCAGTGATTTGCAGGGTCGGGAGCTGTTTTTT	CATSDLQGRELFF	13	once	TRBV24-1	.	TRBJ2-2
TGTGCCAGCATGAAGGGGGTTGGCAATCAGCCCCAGCATTTT	CASMKGVGNQPQHF	14	.	TRBV6-5	.	TRBJ1-5
TGTGCCAGCAGCCGAGGGGGCTCCTACAATGAGCAGTTCTTC	CASSRGGSYNEQFF	14	.	TRBV11-3	.	TRBJ2-1
TGTGCCAGCAGTTTAGCGACAGTGGCTGGAAACACCATATATTTT	CASSLATVAGNTIYF	15	.	TRBV28	.	TRBJ1-3
TGTGCCGCCGCGCCGGGACACGCTAACTATGGCTACACCTTC	CAAAPGHANYGYTF	14	.	TRBV19	.	TRBJ1-2
TGCGCCAGCAGCTTGCGGGGCGGGACAGGGTTTGACGAGCAGTACTTC	CASSLRGGTGFDEQYF	16	.	TRBV5-1	TRBD1	TRBJ2-7
TGTGCCAGCAGCTCAGACTGGGGCAGCTCCTACAATGAGCAGTTCTTC	CASSSDWGSSYNEQFF	16	many	TRBV5-4	.	TRBJ2-1
TGTGCCAGCAGCCCCGGACAGGGGACCTATGGCTACACCTTC	CASSPGQGTYGYTF	14	few	TRBV7-2	TRBD1	TRBJ1-2
TGTGCCAGCAGTGAAGACAGGAGGAACACTGAAGCTTTCTTT	CASSEDRRNTEAFF	14	.	TRBV6-1	.	TRBJ1-1
TGCGCCAGCAGCCAATGGGGCCGGTACTACGAGCAGTACTTC	CASSQWGRYYEQYF	14	once	TRBV4-3	.	TRBJ2-7
TGTGCCAGTAGTATGACTAGCGGGGGGGCGGGTGAGCAGTTCTTC	CASSMTSGGAGEQFF	15	.	TRBV19	TRBD2	TRBJ2-1
TGTGCCAGCAGCTCACAGGGACGGAACACTGAAGCTTTCTTT	CASSSQGRNTEAFF	14	.	TRBV7-9	.	TRBJ1-1
TGTGCCTGGAGAGGTATGGGACTAGCGGGAGGCGAGCAGTTCTTC	CAWRGMGLAGGEQFF	15	.	TRBV30	TRBD2	TRBJ2-1
TGTGCCAGCTCACCCTCCTCGACAGGGAATAATTCACCCCTCCACTTT	CASSPSSTGNNSPLHF	16	.	TRBV18	TRBD1	TRBJ1-6